This T cell receptor (beta chain) stems from a study of technical replicates of blood from a handful of donors. This table comes from immunoSEQ multiplex PCR, and its TCRdb copy is limited to in-frame clones, with some not included. The sample includes more than 75,000 clones, roughly 94% of them seen just once. V lost 2 bases, J lost 7 bases, and 18 bases lay in between. This CDR3 region has 15 residues. The germline V gene has CDR1 MRHNA and CDR2 SNTAGT. This TCR came from a human donor in good health. Sequencing used T cells isolated from PBMCs. The chain links TRBV6-4 to TRBJ2-7; a possible D gene is TRBD1 (7 bases). DNA for the CDR3: TGTGCCAGCAGTGACAGCCTTAGGACAGGAGGGGAGCAGTACTTC. It encodes CASSDSLRTGGEQYF.